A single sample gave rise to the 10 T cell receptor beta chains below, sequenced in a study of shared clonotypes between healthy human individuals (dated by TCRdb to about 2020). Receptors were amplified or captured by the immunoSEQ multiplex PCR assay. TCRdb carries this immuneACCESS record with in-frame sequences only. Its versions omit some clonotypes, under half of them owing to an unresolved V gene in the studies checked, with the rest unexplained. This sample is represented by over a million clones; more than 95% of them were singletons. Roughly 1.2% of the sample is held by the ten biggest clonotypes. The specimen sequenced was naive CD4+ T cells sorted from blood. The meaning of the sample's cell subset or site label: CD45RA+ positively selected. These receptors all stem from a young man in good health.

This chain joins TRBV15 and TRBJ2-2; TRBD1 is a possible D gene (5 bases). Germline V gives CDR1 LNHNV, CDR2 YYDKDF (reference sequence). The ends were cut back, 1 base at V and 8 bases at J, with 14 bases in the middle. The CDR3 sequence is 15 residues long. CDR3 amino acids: CATSRGGQPAGELFF. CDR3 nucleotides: TGTGCCACCAGCAGAGGGGGCCAGCCCGCAGGGGAGCTGTTTTTT.

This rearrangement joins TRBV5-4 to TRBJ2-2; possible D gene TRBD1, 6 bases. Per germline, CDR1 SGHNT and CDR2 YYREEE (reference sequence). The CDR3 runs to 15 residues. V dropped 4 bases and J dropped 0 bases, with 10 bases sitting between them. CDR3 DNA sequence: TGTGCCAGCAGCCCGGGACACCCGAACACCGGGGAGCTGTTTTTT. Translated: CASSPGHPNTGELFF.

Here the CDR3 reads CASSLDPTSGSNEQFF. The CDR3 nucleotides read TGCGCCAGCAGCTTGGATCCGACTAGCGGGAGCAATGAGCAGTTCTTC. The chain carries TRBV5-1 and TRBJ2-1, with TRBD2 matching over 12 bases. CDR1 SGHRS and CDR2 YFSETQ come from the germline V gene. The CDR3 runs 16 residues. V dropped 0 bases and J dropped 6; count of bases not matched to a gene: 4.

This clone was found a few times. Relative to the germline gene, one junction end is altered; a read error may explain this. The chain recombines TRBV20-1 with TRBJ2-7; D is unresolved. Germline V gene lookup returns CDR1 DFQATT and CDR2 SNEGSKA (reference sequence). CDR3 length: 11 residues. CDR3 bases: TGCAGTGCGAGACGTACTACGAATGTATCCTTC. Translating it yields CSARRTTNVSF.

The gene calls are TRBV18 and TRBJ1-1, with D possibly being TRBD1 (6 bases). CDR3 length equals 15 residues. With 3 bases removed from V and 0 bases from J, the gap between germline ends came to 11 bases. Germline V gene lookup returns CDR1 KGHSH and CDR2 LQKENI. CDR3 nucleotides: TGTGCCAGCTCACCGGCCGGACAGATGAACACTGAAGCTTTCTTT. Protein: CASSPAGQMNTEAFF.

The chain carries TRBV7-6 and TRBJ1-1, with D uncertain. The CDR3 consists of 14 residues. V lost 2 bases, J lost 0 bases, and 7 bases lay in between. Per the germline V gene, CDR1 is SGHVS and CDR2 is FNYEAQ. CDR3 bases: TGTGCCAGCAGCTTAAATGGCGTGAACACTGAAGCTTTCTTT. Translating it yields CASSLNGVNTEAFF.

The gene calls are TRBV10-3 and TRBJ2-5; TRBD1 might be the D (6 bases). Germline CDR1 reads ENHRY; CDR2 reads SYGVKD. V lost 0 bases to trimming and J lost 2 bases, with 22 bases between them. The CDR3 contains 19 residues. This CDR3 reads CAISESISGQGLSQETQYF. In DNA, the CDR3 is TGTGCCATCAGTGAGTCGATATCTGGGCAGGGGCTATCACAAGAGACCCAGTACTTC.

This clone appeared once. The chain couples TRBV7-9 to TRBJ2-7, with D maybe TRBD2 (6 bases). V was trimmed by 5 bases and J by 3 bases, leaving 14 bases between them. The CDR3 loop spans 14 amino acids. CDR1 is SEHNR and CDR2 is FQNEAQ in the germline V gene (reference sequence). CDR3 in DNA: TGTGCCAGCAGCCCCGTGGCGGAGGGCTACGAGCAGTACTTC. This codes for CASSPVAEGYEQYF.

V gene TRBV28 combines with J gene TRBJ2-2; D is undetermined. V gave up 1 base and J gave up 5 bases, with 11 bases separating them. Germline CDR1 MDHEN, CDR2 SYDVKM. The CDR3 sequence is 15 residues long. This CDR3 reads CASSLFTGTTGELFF. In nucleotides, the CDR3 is TGTGCCAGCAGTTTATTTACGGGTACGACCGGGGAGCTGTTTTTT.

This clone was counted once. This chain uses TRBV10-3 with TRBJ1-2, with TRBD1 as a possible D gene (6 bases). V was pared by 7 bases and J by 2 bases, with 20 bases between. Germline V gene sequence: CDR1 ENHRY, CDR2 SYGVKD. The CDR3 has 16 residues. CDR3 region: CAINKKGGGVNYGYTF. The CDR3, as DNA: TGTGCCATCAACAAGAAAGGGGGAGGTGTCAACTATGGCTACACCTTC.